This T cell receptor (beta chain) originates from a study of shared clonotypes between healthy human individuals. With 6 bases clipped from V and 4 bases from J, the junction kept 15 bases outside the gene matches. This CDR3 contains 16 residues. From germline, CDR1 is SQVTM and CDR2 ANQGSEA. Findings and caveats of the study: Naive subsets tended to show greater estimated richness than memory subsets.

Methods used by the authors: Owing to the provision of junction-only sequences devoid of quality scores by immunoSEQ, filtering differed. Repertoires were generated with immunoSEQ multiplex PCR, while TCRdb's copy carries only in-frame clones and drops some. V and J calls and clone size are copied from that table; D and trimming were computed from the DNA. The profile shows 1,500,000 or so clones, approximately 98.5% of them singletons. This clone was detected once. Its antigen is not identified. The authors divided CD4+ cells into CD45RA+ naive and CD45RA-negative memory subsets. The sample taken for sequencing was naive CD4+ T cells sorted from blood. Subset noted: CD45RA+ positively selected. The sequence derives from a man aged 30-40 years in good health. V is TRBV29-1 and J is TRBJ2-1, with TRBD1 identical over 7 bases. CDR3 DNA: TGCAGCGTATTGCCGTTGCTCGGGACAGCTTACAATGAGCAGTTCTTC. Its protein is CSVLPLLGTAYNEQFF.